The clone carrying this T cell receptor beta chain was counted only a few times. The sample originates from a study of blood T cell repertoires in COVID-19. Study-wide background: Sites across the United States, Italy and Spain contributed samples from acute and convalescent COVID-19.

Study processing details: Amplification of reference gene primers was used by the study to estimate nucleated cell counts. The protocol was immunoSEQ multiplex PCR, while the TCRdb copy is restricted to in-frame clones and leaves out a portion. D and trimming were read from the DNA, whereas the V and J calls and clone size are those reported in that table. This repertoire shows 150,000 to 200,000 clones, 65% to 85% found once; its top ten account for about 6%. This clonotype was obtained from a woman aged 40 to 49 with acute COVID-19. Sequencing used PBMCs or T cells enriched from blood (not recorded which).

The CDR3 region is CASSVTSLAGEEQYF. CDR3 bases: TGTGCCAGCAGCGTCACAAGTCTAGCGGGAGAAGAGCAGTACTTC. The genes are TRBV9 and TRBJ2-7; the match to TRBD2 covers 10 bases. From germline, CDR1 is SGDLS and CDR2 YYNGEE. CDR3 size: 15 residues. The junction had 9 bases not matched to a gene; V was cut back by 2 bases and J by 7 bases.